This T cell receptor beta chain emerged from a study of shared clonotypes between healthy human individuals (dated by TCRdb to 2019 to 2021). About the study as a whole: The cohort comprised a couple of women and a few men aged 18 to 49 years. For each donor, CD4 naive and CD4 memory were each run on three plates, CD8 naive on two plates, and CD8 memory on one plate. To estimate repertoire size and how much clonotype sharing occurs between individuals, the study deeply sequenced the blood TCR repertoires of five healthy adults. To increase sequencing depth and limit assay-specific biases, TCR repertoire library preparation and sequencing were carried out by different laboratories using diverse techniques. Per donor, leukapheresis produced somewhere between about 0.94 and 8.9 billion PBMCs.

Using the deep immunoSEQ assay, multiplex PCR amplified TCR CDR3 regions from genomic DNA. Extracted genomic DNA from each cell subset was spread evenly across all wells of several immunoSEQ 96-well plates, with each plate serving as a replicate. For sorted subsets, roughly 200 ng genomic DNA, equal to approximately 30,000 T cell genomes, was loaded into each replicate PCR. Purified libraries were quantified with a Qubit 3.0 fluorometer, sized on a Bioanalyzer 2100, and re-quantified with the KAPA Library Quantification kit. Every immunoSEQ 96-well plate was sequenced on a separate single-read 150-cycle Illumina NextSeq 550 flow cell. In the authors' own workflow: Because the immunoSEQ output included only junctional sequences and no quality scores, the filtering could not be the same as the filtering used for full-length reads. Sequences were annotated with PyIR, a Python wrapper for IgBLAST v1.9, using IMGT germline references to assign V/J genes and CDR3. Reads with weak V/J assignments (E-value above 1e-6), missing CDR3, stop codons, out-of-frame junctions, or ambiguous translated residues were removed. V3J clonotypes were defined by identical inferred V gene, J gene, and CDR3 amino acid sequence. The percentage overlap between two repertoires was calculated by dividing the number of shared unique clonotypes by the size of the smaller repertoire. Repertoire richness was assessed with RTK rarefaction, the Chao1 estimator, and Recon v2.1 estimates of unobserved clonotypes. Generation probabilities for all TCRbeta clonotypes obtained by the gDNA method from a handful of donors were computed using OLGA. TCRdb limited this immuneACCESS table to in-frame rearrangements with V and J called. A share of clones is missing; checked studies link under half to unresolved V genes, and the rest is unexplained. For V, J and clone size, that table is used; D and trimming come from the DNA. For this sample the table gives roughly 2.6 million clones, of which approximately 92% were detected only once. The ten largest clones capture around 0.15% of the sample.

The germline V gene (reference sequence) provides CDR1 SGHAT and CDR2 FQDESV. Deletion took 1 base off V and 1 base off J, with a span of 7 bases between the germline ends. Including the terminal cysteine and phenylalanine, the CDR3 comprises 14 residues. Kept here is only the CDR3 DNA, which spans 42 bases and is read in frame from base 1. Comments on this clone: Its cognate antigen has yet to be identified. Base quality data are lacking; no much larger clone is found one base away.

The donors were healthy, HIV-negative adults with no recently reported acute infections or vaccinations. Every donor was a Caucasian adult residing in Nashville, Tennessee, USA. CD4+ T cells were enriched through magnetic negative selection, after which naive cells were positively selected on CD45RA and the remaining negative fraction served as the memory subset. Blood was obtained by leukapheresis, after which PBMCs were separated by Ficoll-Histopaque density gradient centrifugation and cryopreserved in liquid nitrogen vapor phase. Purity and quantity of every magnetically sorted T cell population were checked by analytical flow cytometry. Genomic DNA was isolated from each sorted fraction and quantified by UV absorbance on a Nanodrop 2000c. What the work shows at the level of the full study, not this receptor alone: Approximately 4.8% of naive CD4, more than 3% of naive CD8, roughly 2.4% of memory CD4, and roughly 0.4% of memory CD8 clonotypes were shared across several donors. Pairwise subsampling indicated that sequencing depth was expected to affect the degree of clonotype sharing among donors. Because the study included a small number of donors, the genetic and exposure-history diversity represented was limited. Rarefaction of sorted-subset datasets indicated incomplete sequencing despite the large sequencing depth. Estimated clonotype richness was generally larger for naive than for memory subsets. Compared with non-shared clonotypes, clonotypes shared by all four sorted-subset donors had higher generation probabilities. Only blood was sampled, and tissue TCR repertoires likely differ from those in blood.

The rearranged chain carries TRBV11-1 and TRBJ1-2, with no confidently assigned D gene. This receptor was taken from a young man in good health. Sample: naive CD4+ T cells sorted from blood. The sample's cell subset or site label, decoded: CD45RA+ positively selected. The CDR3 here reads CASSLEPDNYGYTF. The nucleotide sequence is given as TGTGCCAGCAGCTTAGAACCGGATAACTATGGCTACACCTTC.